Below, 20 T cell receptor beta chains from the same sample are listed, as sequenced in a study of blood T cell repertoires in COVID-19. Profiled with immunoSEQ multiplex PCR; TCRdb holds only in-frame clones, not every one. The sample lists over 110,000 clones; 84% were seen once. Sequences were obtained from PBMCs or T cells enriched from blood (not recorded which). Every receptor here comes from a middle-aged man with acute COVID-19.

This chain uses TRBV19 with TRBJ1-2; tentative D call: TRBD1 (5 bases). The germline CDR1 and CDR2 sequences are LNHDA and SQIVND (reference sequence). The CDR3 is 14 residues long. Deletions cut 7 bases from V and 3 bases from J, with 15 bases between. The CDR3 loop is CASTPAGVDYGYTF. The CDR3 DNA follows: TGTGCCAGTACCCCAGCGGGGGTCGACTATGGCTACACCTTC.

V is TRBV18 and J is TRBJ1-2, with D tentatively TRBD1 (5 bases). Deletions cut 2 bases from V and 3 bases from J, with 7 bases between. CDR3 length: 13 residues. CDR1 is KGHSH and CDR2 is LQKENI in the germline V gene. The CDR3: CASSPGADYGYTF. Written as DNA, the CDR3 is TGTGCCAGCTCACCAGGGGCTGACTATGGCTACACCTTC.

The chain links TRBV19 to TRBJ2-3, with 8 bases that match TRBD2. Germline-derived CDR1 and CDR2 are LNHDA and SQIVND (reference sequence). This CDR3 is built from 15 residues. Losses at the gene ends were 5 bases for V and 6 bases for J; bases not matched to a gene: 10. The CDR3 sequence is CASSFSGSRGDTQYF. The CDR3 region has the DNA TGTGCCAGTAGTTTCAGCGGGAGTAGGGGTGATACGCAGTATTTT.

V gene TRBV28 combines with J gene TRBJ1-5, with TRBD1 matching over 8 bases. From germline, CDR1 is MDHEN and CDR2 SYDVKM. The CDR3 has 14 amino acids. V lost 6 bases to trimming and J lost 11 bases; unmatched junction nucleotides: 12. The CDR3 DNA follows: TGTGCCAGCAGAATACAGGGGGGGGAGTCAGCCCAGCATTTT. This codes for CASRIQGGESAQHF.

The rearrangement uses TRBV9 and TRBJ1-1; D is uncertain. The germline V gene encodes CDR1 SGDLS and CDR2 YYNGEE. The CDR3 has 14 amino acids. The V and J ends lost 1 base and 3 bases respectively, with 10 bases between them. The CDR3 DNA sequence: TGTGCCAGCAGCGTAACGGTGGCGGACACTGAAGCTTTCTTT. Its protein is CASSVTVADTEAFF.

V is TRBV6-5 and J is TRBJ2-3; D perhaps matches TRBD1 (6 bases). The CDR3 is 14 amino acids. In germline, CDR1 is MNHEY, CDR2 SVGAGI. Trimming shortened V by 6 bases and J by 1 base, and 11 bases separated the two germline ends. CDR3 coding DNA: TGTGCCAGCAGCCAGGGGTCACGCACAGATACGCAGTATTTT. It is translated as CASSQGSRTDTQYF.

The rearrangement uses TRBV7-2 and TRBJ1-2, with TRBD1 matching 7 bases. Germline lookup yields CDR1 SGHTA and CDR2 FQGNSA. After removal of 5 bases from V and 10 bases from J, the junction contained 7 bases not matched to a gene. This CDR3 region has 12 residues. The CDR3 spells CASSHPDRDYTF. The CDR3, as DNA: TGTGCCAGCAGCCATCCAGACAGGGACTACACCTTC.

The chain combines TRBV7-8 with TRBJ1-5; D is possibly TRBD1 (5 bases). Trimming cost V 5 bases and J 6 bases, with 14 bases left between them. The germline gives CDR1 SGHVS, CDR2 FQNEAQ. The CDR3 sequence is 14 residues long. In nucleotides, the CDR3 is TGTGCCAGCAGCCCCAGGGAGGGCGTTCAGCCCCAGCATTTT. This codes for CASSPREGVQPQHF.

The CDR3 DNA is TGTGCCAGCAGCAAAGTAAGGGGGCAGTGGGACTCTGGAAACACCATATATTTT. This encodes CASSKVRGQWDSGNTIYF. This chain uses TRBV21-1 with TRBJ1-3; the DNA was not used to check the table's D call, TRBD1. TRBV21-1 is an annotated pseudogene. This CDR3 comprises 18 residues.

CDR3 in amino acids: CASSIVPGPYNEQFF. The DNA of the CDR3 is TGTGCCAGTAGTATCGTCCCAGGCCCATACAATGAGCAGTTCTTC. The V gene is TRBV19, the J gene TRBJ2-1; D not certain. This CDR3 is built from 15 residues. Germline CDR1 reads LNHDA; CDR2 reads SQIVND (reference sequence). V dropped 3 bases and J dropped 4 bases, with 13 bases sitting between them.

The chain has TRBV28 and TRBJ1-5, with unresolved D. The CDR3 has 14 amino acids. CDR1 and CDR2 (germline): MDHEN, SYDVKM. Trimming removed 7 bases from V and 3 bases from J, with 13 bases in between. For the CDR3, the DNA is TGTGCCAGCACCGATCCGGGGTCCAATCAGCCCCAGCATTTT. Amino acids: CASTDPGSNQPQHF.

V gene TRBV28 combines with J gene TRBJ1-1; D is possibly TRBD1 (6 bases). This CDR3 region has 12 residues. Germline-derived CDR1 and CDR2 are MDHEN and SYDVKM. The germline V and J ends were trimmed by 5 bases and 11 bases, with 15 bases remaining between them. CDR3: CASSPGDTAAFF. For the CDR3, the DNA is TGTGCCAGCAGTCCCGGGGACACGGCGGCTTTCTTT. The full variable domain, rest sourced from reference TRBV28 and TRBJ1-1, is DVKVTQSSRYLVKRTGEKVFLECVQDMDHENMFWYRQDPGLGLRLIYFSYDVKMKEKGDIPEGYSVSREKKERFSLILESASTNQTSMYLCASSPGDTAAFFGQGTRLTVV.

The chain employs TRBV18 and TRBJ2-3; 8 bases line up with TRBD1. The length of the CDR3 is 13 residues. Germline V lookup: CDR1 KGHSH, CDR2 LQKENI. Trimming cost V 5 bases and J 3 bases; bases outside gene matches: 1. In DNA form, the CDR3 reads TGTGCCAGCTCATGGGACAGGACAGATACGCAGTATTTT. It codes for CASSWDRTDTQYF.

This clone was observed a handful of times. V and J are TRBV4-3 and TRBJ2-1, with 12 bases fitting TRBD2. The CDR3 runs 16 residues. From germline, CDR1 is LGHNA and CDR2 YSLEER. V dropped 1 base and J dropped 9; count of bases not matched to a gene: 7. CDR3 nucleotides: TGCGCCAGCAGCCAAGCGTCTAGCGGGGGGGCCACTGAGCAGTTCTTC. This codes for CASSQASSGGATEQFF.

The chain combines TRBV9 with TRBJ2-1, with 8 bases aligning to TRBD2. In germline, CDR1 is SGDLS, CDR2 YYNGEE. The CDR3 is 17 amino acids. V lost 1 base, J lost 8 bases, and 14 bases stayed unmatched. The CDR3 DNA reads as TGTGCCAGCAGCGTAAGCCCAGGAGCGGGAGCGGGTGATGAGCAGTTCTTC. It translates to CASSVSPGAGAGDEQFF.

The CDR3 reads CASSLRGNEQFF. For the CDR3, the DNA is TGTGCCAGCAGCCTTAGGGGGAATGAGCAGTTCTTC. J is TRBJ2-1 and V is TRBV6-5, with D perhaps TRBD1 (6 bases). Trimming stripped 6 bases from V and 7 bases from J, with 10 bases between. From germline, CDR1 is MNHEY and CDR2 SVGAGI. The CDR3 covers 12 residues.

The chain recombines TRBV7-9 with TRBJ1-2, with D possibly being TRBD1 (5 bases). This CDR3 spans 13 amino acids. Trimming took off 1 base at V and 4 bases at J, with 7 bases between the two ends. Looked up from germline, CDR1 is SEHNR and CDR2 is FQNEAQ (reference sequence). DNA for the CDR3: TGTGCCAGCAGCTTAGTTCAGGGCTATGGCTACACCTTC. Translated: CASSLVQGYGYTF.

V usage is TRBV9 and J usage is TRBJ2-1, with TRBD1 matching over 11 bases. The germline V gene encodes CDR1 SGDLS and CDR2 YYNGEE. The ends lost 3 bases at V and 6 bases at J; junction bases unmatched: 2. This CDR3 has 14 residues. In nucleotides, the CDR3 is TGTGCCAGCAGCGAGGGGACAGGGGGCAATGAGCAGTTCTTC. Its protein product is CASSEGTGGNEQFF.

The J gene is TRBJ1-5, the V gene TRBV30, with D maybe TRBD1 (6 bases). Per germline, CDR1 GTSNPN and CDR2 SVGIG (reference sequence). Trimming took off 1 base at V and 3 bases at J, with 13 bases between the two ends. The CDR3 spans 15 residues. The CDR3 sequence is CAWSAERDTNQPQHF. Here the CDR3 DNA reads TGTGCCTGGAGTGCCGAGAGGGACACCAATCAGCCCCAGCATTTT.

This chain links TRBV2 with TRBJ1-1; 8 bases align to TRBD1. The CDR3 is made up of 14 amino acids. The ends lost 7 bases at V and 4 bases at J; junction bases unmatched: 8. Germline V gives CDR1 SNHLY, CDR2 FYNNEI. The CDR3 region is CASTGQGRGTEAFF. The CDR3 region has the DNA TGTGCCAGCACTGGACAGGGTCGGGGCACTGAAGCTTTCTTT.